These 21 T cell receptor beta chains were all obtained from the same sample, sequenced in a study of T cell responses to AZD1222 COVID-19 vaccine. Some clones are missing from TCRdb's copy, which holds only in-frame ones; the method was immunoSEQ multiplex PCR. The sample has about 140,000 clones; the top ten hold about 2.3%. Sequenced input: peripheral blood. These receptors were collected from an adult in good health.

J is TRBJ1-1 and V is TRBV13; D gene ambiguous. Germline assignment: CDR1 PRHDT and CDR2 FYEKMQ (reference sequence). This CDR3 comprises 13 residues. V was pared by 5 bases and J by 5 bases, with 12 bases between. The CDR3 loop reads CASSGLYGTEAFF. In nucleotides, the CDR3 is TGTGCCAGCAGCGGCTTGTACGGGACTGAAGCTTTCTTT.

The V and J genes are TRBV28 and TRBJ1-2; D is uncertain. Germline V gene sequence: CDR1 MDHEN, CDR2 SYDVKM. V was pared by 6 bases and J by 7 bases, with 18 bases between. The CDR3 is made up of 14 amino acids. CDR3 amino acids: CASSIPYRFSGYTF. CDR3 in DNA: TGTGCCAGCAGCATCCCCTACCGGTTTAGTGGCTACACCTTC.

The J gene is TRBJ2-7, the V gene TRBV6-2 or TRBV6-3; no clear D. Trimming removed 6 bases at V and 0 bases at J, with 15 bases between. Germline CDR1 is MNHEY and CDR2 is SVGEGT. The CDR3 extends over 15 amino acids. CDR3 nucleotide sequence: TGTGCCAGCAGCCACCCCCGAGGAGACTCCTACGAGCAGTACTTC. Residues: CASSHPRGDSYEQYF.

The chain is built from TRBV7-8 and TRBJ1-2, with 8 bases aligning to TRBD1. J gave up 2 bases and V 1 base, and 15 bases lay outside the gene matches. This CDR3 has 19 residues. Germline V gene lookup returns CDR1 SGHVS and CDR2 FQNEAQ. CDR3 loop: CASSLGGAIGQGVNYGYTF. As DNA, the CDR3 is TGTGCCAGCAGCTTAGGCGGGGCGATAGGACAGGGCGTCAACTATGGCTACACCTTC.

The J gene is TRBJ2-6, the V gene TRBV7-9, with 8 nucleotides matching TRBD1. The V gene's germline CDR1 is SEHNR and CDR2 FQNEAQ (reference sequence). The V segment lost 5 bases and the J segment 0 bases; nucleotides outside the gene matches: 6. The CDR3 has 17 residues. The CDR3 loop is CASSPRDRSSGANVLTF. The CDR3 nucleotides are TGTGCCAGCAGCCCCCGGGACAGGAGCTCTGGGGCCAACGTCCTGACTTTC.

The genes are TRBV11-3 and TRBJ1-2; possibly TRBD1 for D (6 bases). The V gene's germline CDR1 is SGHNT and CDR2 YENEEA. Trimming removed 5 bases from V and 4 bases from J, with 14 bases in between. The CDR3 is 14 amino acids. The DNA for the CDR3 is TGTGCCAGCAGCAGCAACAGGGAGAGCTATGGCTACACCTTC. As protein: CASSSNRESYGYTF.

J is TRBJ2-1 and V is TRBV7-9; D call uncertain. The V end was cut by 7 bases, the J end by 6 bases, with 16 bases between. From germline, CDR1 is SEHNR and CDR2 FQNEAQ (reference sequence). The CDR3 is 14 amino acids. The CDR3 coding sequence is TGTGCCAGCACCCAGGCCCAAAGGATCAATGAGCAGTTCTTC. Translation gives CASTQAQRINEQFF.

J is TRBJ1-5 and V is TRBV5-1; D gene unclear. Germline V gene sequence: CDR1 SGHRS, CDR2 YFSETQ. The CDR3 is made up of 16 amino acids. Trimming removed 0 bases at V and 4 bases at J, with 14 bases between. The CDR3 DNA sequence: TGCGCCAGCAGCTTGGGTGGCGGTACAGAAAATCAGCCCCAGCATTTT. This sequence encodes CASSLGGGTENQPQHF. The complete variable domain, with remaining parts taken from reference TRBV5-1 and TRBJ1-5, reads KAGVTQTPRYLIKTRGQQVTLSCSPISGHRSVSWYQQTPGQGLQFLFEYFSETQRNKGNFPGRFSGRQFSNSRSEMNVSTLELGDSALYLCASSLGGGTENQPQHFGDGTRLSIL.

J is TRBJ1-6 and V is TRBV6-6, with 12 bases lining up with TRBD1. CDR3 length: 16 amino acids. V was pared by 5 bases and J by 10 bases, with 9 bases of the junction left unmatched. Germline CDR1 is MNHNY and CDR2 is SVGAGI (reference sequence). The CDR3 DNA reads TGTGCCAGCAGTAAGAACCAGGGACAGGGGGCCTCACCCCTCCACTTT. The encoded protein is CASSKNQGQGASPLHF.

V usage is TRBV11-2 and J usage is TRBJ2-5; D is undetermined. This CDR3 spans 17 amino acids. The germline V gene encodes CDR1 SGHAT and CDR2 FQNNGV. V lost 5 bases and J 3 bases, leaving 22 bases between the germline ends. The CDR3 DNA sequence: TGTGCCAGCAGCCTCAGACCCGGCGAAGAGCTTAAAGAGACCCAGTACTTC. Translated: CASSLRPGEELKETQYF. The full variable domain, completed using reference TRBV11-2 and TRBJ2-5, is EAGVAQSPRYKIIEKRQSVAFWCNPISGHATLYWYQQILGQGPKLLIQFQNNGVVDDSQLPKDRFSAERLKGVDSTLKIQPAKLEDSAVYLCASSLRPGEELKETQYFGPGTRLLVL.

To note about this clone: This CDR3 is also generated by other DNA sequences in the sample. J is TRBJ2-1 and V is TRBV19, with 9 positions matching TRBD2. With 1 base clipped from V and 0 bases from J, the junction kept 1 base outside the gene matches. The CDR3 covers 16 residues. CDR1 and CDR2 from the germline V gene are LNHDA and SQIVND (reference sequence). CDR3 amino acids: CASSIGAGGSYNEQFF. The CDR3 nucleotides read TGTGCCAGTAGTATAGGAGCGGGGGGCTCCTACAATGAGCAGTTCTTC.

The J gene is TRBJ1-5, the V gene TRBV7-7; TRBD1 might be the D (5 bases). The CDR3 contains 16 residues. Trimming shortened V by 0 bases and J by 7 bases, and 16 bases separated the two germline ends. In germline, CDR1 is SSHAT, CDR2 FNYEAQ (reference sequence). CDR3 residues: CASSLAGREERQPQHF. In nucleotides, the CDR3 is TGTGCCAGCAGCTTAGCGGGCAGGGAGGAGAGGCAGCCCCAGCATTTT.

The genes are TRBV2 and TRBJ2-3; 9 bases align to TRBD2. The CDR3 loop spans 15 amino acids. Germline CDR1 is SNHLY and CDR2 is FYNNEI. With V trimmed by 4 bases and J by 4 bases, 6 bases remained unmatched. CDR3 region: CASSVASGDSDTQYF. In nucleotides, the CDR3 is TGTGCCAGCAGTGTTGCTAGCGGGGACTCAGATACGCAGTATTTT.

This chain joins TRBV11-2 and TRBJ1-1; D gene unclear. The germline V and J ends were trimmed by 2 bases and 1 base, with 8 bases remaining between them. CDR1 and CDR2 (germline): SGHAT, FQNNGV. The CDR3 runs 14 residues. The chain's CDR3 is CASSLSNGNTEAFF. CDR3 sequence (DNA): TGTGCCAGCAGCTTAAGTAACGGGAACACTGAAGCTTTCTTT.

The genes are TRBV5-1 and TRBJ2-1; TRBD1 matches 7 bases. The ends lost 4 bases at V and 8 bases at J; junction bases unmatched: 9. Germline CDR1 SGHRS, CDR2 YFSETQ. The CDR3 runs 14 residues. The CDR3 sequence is CASSGRQGIDEQFF. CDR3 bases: TGCGCCAGCAGCGGTCGACAGGGAATTGATGAGCAGTTCTTC.

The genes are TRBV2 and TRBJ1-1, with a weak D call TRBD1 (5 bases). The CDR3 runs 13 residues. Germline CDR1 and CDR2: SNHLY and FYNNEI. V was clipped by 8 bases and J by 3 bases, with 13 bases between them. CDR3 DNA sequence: TGTGCCAGCGGGGGTGTGAGGGACACTGAAGCTTTCTTT. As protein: CASGGVRDTEAFF. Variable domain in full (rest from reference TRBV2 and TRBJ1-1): EPEVTQTPSHQVTQMGQEVILRCVPISNHLYFYWYRQILGQKVEFLVSFYNNEISEKSEIFDDQFSVERPDGSNFTLKIRSTKLEDSAMYFCASGGVRDTEAFFGQGTRLTVV.

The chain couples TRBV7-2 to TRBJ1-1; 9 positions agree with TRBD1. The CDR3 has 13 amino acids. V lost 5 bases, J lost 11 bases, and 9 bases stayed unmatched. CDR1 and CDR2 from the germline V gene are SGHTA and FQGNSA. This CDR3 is CASSTRTGALAFF. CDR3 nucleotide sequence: TGTGCCAGCAGCACACGGACAGGGGCTTTGGCTTTCTTT.

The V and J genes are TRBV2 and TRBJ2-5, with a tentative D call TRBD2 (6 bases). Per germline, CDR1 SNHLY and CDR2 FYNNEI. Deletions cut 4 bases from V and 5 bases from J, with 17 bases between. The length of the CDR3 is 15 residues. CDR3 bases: TGTGCCAGCAGTGTGTTAGCGGTTGGGGGGGAGACCCAGTACTTC. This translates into CASSVLAVGGETQYF.

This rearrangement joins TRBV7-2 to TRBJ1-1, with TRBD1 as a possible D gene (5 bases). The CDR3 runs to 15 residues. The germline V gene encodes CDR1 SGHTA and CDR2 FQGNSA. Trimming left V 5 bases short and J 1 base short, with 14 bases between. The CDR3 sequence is CASSVHGGENTEAFF. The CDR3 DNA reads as TGTGCCAGCAGCGTACACGGGGGAGAGAACACTGAAGCTTTCTTT.

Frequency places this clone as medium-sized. The CDR3 loop reads CASSLAGLGIGELFF. The CDR3 nucleotides are TGTGCCAGCAGCTTGGCAGGACTAGGGATCGGGGAGCTGTTTTTT. The chain employs TRBV7-6 and TRBJ2-2, with 7 bases fitting TRBD2. V lost 3 bases, J lost 7 bases, and 8 bases stayed unmatched. Per the germline V gene, CDR1 is SGHVS and CDR2 is FNYEAQ. The CDR3 contains 15 residues.

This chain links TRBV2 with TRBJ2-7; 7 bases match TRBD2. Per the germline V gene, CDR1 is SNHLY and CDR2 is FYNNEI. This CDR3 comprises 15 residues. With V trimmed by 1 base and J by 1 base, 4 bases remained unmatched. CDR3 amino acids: CASSEEGSGSYEQYF. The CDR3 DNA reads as TGTGCCAGCAGTGAAGAAGGTAGCGGGTCCTACGAGCAGTACTTC.